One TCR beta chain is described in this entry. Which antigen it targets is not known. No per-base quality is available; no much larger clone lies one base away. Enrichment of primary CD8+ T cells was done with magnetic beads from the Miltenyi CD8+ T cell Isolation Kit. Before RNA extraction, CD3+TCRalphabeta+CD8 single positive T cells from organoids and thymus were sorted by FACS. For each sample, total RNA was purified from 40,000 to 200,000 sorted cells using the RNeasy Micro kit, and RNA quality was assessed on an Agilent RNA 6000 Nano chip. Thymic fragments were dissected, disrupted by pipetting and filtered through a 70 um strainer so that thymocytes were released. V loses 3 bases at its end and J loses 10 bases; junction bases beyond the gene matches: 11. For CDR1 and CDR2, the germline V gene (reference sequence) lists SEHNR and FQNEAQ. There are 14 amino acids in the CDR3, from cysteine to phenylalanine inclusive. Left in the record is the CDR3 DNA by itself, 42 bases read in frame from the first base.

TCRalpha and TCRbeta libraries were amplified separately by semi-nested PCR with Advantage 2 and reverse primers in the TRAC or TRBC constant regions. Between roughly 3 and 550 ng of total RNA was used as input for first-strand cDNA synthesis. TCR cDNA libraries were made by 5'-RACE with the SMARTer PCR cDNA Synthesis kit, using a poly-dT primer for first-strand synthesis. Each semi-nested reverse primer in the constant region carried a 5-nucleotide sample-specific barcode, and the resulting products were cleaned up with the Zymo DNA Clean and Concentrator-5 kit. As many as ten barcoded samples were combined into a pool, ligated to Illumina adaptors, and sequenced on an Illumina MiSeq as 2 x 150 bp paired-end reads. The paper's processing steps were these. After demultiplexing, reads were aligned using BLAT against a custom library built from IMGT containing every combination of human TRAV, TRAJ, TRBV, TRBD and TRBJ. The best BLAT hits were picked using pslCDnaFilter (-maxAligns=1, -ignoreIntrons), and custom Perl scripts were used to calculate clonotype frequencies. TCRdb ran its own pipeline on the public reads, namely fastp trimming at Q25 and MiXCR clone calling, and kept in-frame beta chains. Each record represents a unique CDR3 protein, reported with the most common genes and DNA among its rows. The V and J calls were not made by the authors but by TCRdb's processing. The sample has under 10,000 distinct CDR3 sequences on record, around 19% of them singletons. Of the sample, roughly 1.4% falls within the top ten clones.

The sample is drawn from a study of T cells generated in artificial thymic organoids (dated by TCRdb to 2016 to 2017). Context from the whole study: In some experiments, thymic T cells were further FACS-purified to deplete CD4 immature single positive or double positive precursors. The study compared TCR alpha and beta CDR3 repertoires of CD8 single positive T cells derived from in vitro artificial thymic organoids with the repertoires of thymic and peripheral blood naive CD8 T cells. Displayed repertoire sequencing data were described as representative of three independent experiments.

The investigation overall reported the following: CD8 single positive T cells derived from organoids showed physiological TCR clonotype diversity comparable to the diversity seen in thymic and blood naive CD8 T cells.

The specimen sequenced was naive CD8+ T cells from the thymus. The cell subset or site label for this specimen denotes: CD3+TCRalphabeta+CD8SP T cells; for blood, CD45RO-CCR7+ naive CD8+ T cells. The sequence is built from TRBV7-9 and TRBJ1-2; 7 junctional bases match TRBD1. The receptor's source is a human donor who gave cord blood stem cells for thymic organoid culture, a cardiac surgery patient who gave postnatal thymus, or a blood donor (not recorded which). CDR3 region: CASSLSGQVDDYTF. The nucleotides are TGTGCCAGCAGCTTGTCCGGACAGGTGGATGACTACACCTTC.